A single sample gave rise to the 32 T cell receptor beta chains below, sequenced in a study of T cells after yellow fever vaccination. TCRdb itself ran the 5' RACE reads through MiXCR, one entry per CDR3 protein. The repertoire holds fewer than 450,000 distinct CDR3 sequences, with 11% as singletons. The material was PBMCs, obtained on the day of the first yellow fever vaccination. These receptors were collected from a man aged 18 to 30 who received the YFV17D yellow fever vaccine.

This clonotype was picked up many times. This chain uses TRBV20-1 with TRBJ1-5, with 7 bases matching TRBD1. Germline loops: CDR1 DFQATT, CDR2 SNEGSKA (reference sequence). V was pared by 3 bases and J by 5 bases, with 4 bases of the junction left unmatched. The CDR3 is made up of 13 amino acids. In nucleotides, the CDR3 is TGCAGTGCTAGCAGGGGGGTCGATCAGCCCCAGCATTTT. Encoded protein: CSASRGVDQPQHF.

Written as DNA, the CDR3 is TGTGCCAGCAGCTTGTACAACGCGGGTCCCTCCTACGAGCAGTACTTC. Protein product: CASSLYNAGPSYEQYF. The chain employs TRBV5-6 and TRBJ2-7; D perhaps matches TRBD2 (5 bases). Trimming removed 1 base from V and 0 bases from J, with 14 bases in between. The germline V gene encodes CDR1 SGHDT and CDR2 YYEEEE. The CDR3 is 16 residues long.

This clonotype was counted ten times or more. V usage is TRBV23-1 and J usage is TRBJ1-4; D unresolved. TRBV23-1 is given ORF status, its function remaining uncertain. This CDR3 comprises 9 residues. Deletions cut 5 bases from V and 8 bases from J, with 0 bases between. Here the CDR3 reads CASSEKLFF. CDR3 DNA: TGCGCCAGCAGTGAAAAACTGTTTTTT.

This clonotype showed up just a few times. This rearrangement joins TRBV4-3 to TRBJ2-7, with TRBD1 as a possible D gene (5 bases). There are 15 residues in the CDR3. The germline gives CDR1 LGHNA, CDR2 YSLEER. Between the trimmed V and J ends, which lost 1 base and 2 bases, there was a span of 12 bases. DNA of the CDR3: TGCGCCAGCAGCCAAGGGACACTGGGGCCCTACGAGCAGTACTTC. Its protein is CASSQGTLGPYEQYF.

This clonotype was counted between two and nine times. The chain uses TRBV6-2 or TRBV6-3 and TRBJ2-3; 10 bases line up with TRBD2. Germline-derived CDR1 and CDR2 are MNHEY and SVGEGT. CDR3 size: 17 residues. V lost 2 bases, J lost 2 bases, and 7 bases stayed unmatched. The DNA of the CDR3 is TGTGCCAGCAGTTACCGACTAGCGGGTCCCAACACAGATACGCAGTATTTT. Translation gives CASSYRLAGPNTDTQYF.

V gene TRBV29-1 combines with J gene TRBJ1-2, with a weak D call TRBD1 (5 bases). CDR3 length equals 14 residues. The V end was cut by 3 bases, the J end by 3 bases, with 14 bases between. From germline, CDR1 is SQVTM and CDR2 ANQGSEA. Here the CDR3 DNA reads TGCAGCGTTGAGCGCCGGGACCGACACTATGGCTACACCTTC. Its translation: CSVERRDRHYGYTF. The complete variable domain, with remaining parts taken from reference TRBV29-1 and TRBJ1-2, reads SAVISQKPSRDICQRGTSLTIQCQVDSQVTMMFWYRQQPGQSLTLIATANQGSEATYESGFVIDKFPISRPNLTFSTLTVSNMSPEDSSIYLCSVERRDRHYGYTFGSGTRLTVV.

Concerning this clonotype itself: The junction differs from germline at one of its ends, possibly a read error. V and J are TRBV19 and TRBJ2-5; possibly TRBD1 for D (5 bases). This CDR3 is built from 14 residues. Germline lookup yields CDR1 LNHDA and CDR2 SQIVND (reference sequence). The CDR3 spells CASSIGRAVETQYF. CDR3 coding DNA: TGTGCCAGCAGTATAGGCAGGGCTGTTGAGACCCAGTACTTC.

This clonotype was counted many times. The rearrangement joins TRBV4-2 to TRBJ2-7; no clear D gene. CDR1 and CDR2 from the germline V gene are LGHNA and YNFKEQ. V lost 4 bases, J lost 5 bases, and 15 bases lay in between. The CDR3 runs 14 residues. CDR3 region: CASSRISGGDEQYF. The CDR3 bases are TGTGCCAGCAGCCGAATTTCTGGCGGCGACGAGCAGTACTTC.

This clonotype was observed a handful of times. The genes are TRBV12-3 or TRBV12-4 and TRBJ2-3, with D unresolved. The CDR3 runs to 15 residues. V was shortened by 6 bases and J by 2 bases, with 15 bases between the two germline ends. The CDR3 DNA reads TGTGCCAGCAGCCAGAGGAACCCCACCACAGATACGCAGTATTTT. Amino acid sequence: CASSQRNPTTDTQYF.

The table lists this clonotype with a few counts. V gene TRBV19 combines with J gene TRBJ2-4, with 7 positions matching TRBD1. Germline CDR1 LNHDA, CDR2 SQIVND (reference sequence). V shed 8 bases, J shed 3 bases, and the junction held 19 bases outside the gene matches. This CDR3 has 18 amino acids. CDR3 coding DNA: TGTGCCAGTTCCCCCCTAGAAACAGGGGACCTCCTCAAAAACATTCAGTACTTC. Translation gives CASSPLETGDLLKNIQYF. Together with reference TRBV19 and TRBJ2-4, the CDR3 gives the full variable domain: DGGITQSPKYLFRKEGQNVTLSCEQNLNHDAMYWYRQDPGQGLRLIYYSQIVNDFQKGDIAEGYSVSREKKESFPLTVTSAQKNPTAFYLCASSPLETGDLLKNIQYFGAGTRLSVL.

V is TRBV6-1 and J is TRBJ1-4; D possibly corresponds to TRBD1 (6 bases). CDR3 size: 15 residues. CDR1 and CDR2 from the germline V gene are MNHNS and SASEGT. V lost 6 bases to trimming and J lost 0 bases, with 11 bases between them. The CDR3 DNA reads TGTGCCAGCAGAGACAGGCTTTCAACTAATGAAAAACTGTTTTTT. As protein: CASRDRLSTNEKLFF.

This clonotype was recorded at least ten times. The rearrangement uses TRBV12-3 or TRBV12-4 and TRBJ2-7, with 7 bases matching TRBD1. There are 12 residues in the CDR3. V lost 6 bases to trimming and J lost 6 bases; unmatched junction nucleotides: 5. CDR3 amino acids: CASSLQGLEQYF. The CDR3, as DNA: TGTGCCAGCAGCCTACAGGGGCTCGAGCAGTACTTC.

This clonotype was counted ten times or more. The J gene is TRBJ2-1, the V gene TRBV12-3 or TRBV12-4, with 7 bases fitting TRBD1. After removal of 4 bases from V and 7 bases from J, the junction contained 10 bases not matched to a gene. CDR3 length: 15 residues. The CDR3 protein is CASSSNRGEGNEQFF. DNA of the CDR3: TGTGCCAGCAGTTCCAACAGGGGTGAGGGGAATGAGCAGTTCTTC.

The chain uses TRBV5-1 and TRBJ2-1, with no clear D. Deletions cut 0 bases from V and 8 bases from J, with 12 bases between. The CDR3 covers 14 residues. CDR1 and CDR2 (germline): SGHRS, YFSETQ. The CDR3 DNA follows: TGCGCCAGCAGCTTGGCGTGGGGTTGGCATGAGCAGTTCTTC. Translating it yields CASSLAWGWHEQFF.

This clonotype was seen more than once but under ten times. The junction differs from germline at one of its ends, possibly a read error. V gene TRBV6-1 combines with J gene TRBJ2-2; D gene uncertain. CDR3 length equals 15 residues. Per germline, CDR1 MNHNS and CDR2 SASEGT. This chain's CDR3 is CATSLDNPDTGELFF. CDR3 sequence (DNA): TGTGCCACCAGTCTAGATAACCCAGACACCGGGGAGCTGTTTTTT.

The chain employs TRBV9 and TRBJ1-2, with D possibly TRBD1 on 6 matching bases. The CDR3 has 15 residues. Trimming removed 0 bases from V and 2 bases from J, with 11 bases in between. Germline loops: CDR1 SGDLS, CDR2 YYNGEE. CDR3 DNA: TGTGCCAGCAGCGTAGCTCCAGGGACAAACTATGGCTACACCTTC. This codes for CASSVAPGTNYGYTF.

This chain joins TRBV7-2 and TRBJ1-1; 8 nucleotides align to TRBD1. V shed 2 bases, J shed 0 bases, and the junction held 5 bases outside the gene matches. The CDR3 covers 16 residues. Germline loops: CDR1 SGHTA, CDR2 FQGNSA. This CDR3 is CASSLRTGRMNTEAFF. CDR3 nucleotide sequence: TGTGCCAGCAGCTTACGGACAGGGCGCATGAACACTGAAGCTTTCTTT.

The V gene is TRBV5-6, the J gene TRBJ2-7; the D gene could be TRBD1 or TRBD2 (5 bases each). Trimming shortened V by 4 bases and J by 7 bases, and 15 bases separated the two germline ends. The CDR3 loop spans 13 amino acids. The germline V gene encodes CDR1 SGHDT and CDR2 YYEEEE. The DNA for the CDR3 is TGTGCCAGCAGCCACTGGGACCACAAGGAGCAGTACTTC. This gives the protein CASSHWDHKEQYF. Together with reference TRBV5-6 and TRBJ2-7, the CDR3 gives the full variable domain: DAGVTQSPTHLIKTRGQQVTLRCSPKSGHDTVSWYQQALGQGPQFIFQYYEEEERQRGNFPDRFSGHQFPNYSSELNVNALLLGDSALYLCASSHWDHKEQYFGPGTRLTVT.

This clonotype was counted between two and nine times. This CDR3 is CASSLVGPTGNEQFF. In DNA form, the CDR3 reads TGTGCCAGCAGCTTAGTGGGGCCGACGGGCAATGAGCAGTTCTTC. This chain joins TRBV7-9 and TRBJ2-1; possible D gene TRBD1, 5 bases. Germline CDR1 reads SEHNR; CDR2 reads FQNEAQ (reference sequence). This CDR3 is built from 15 residues. V was trimmed by 1 base and J by 6 bases, leaving 13 bases between them.

This chain links TRBV18 with TRBJ2-7; a possible D gene is TRBD2 (7 bases). CDR3 length: 14 amino acids. Germline CDR1 and CDR2: KGHSH and LQKENI. Between the trimmed V and J ends, which lost 1 base and 4 bases, there was a span of 11 bases. In nucleotides, the CDR3 is TGTGCCAGCTCACCACGGCGGGGGCGATACGAGCAGTACTTC. Translated: CASSPRRGRYEQYF.

This clonotype was counted only a few times. The chain has TRBV6-5 and TRBJ1-2, with D possibly matching TRBD1 (5 bases). CDR3 size: 13 residues. Germline-derived CDR1 and CDR2 are MNHEY and SVGAGI. The V and J ends lost 2 bases and 7 bases respectively, with 11 bases between them. The CDR3, as DNA: TGTGCCAGCAGTTACAGGGCAGGGACTGGCTACACCTTC. Translating gives CASSYRAGTGYTF.

The chain carries TRBV7-9 and TRBJ2-5, with a possible D match to TRBD1 (5 bases). The CDR3 totals 16 residues. V dropped 6 bases and J dropped 5 bases, with 22 bases sitting between them. Per the germline V gene, CDR1 is SEHNR and CDR2 is FQNEAQ (reference sequence). The CDR3 DNA reads as TGTGCCAGCAGTTTAAGCATTACAGGATGGGATGAGACCCAGTACTTC. Translated: CASSLSITGWDETQYF.

This rearrangement joins TRBV10-3 to TRBJ2-3; a weak D match, TRBD2 (5 bases). Germline CDR1 and CDR2: ENHRY and SYGVKD. V lost 10 bases and J lost 2, with 13 bases in between. The CDR3 is 13 residues long. CDR3 sequence reads: CATHPDFTDTQYF. The CDR3 DNA reads as TGTGCCACTCACCCGGACTTCACAGATACGCAGTATTTT.

This clonotype was counted at least ten times. Written as DNA, the CDR3 is TGTGCCAGCAGCCCAGGGGTCCGGGAGACCCAGTACTTC. Residues: CASSPGVRETQYF. The chain has TRBV7-9 and TRBJ2-5; TRBD1 might be the D (6 bases). The CDR3 contains 13 residues. V shed 5 bases and J shed 5 bases, with 12 bases lying between them. From germline, CDR1 is SEHNR and CDR2 FQNEAQ (reference sequence).

This clonotype appeared a few times. CDR3: CASSSGSTGGQPQHF. The CDR3 region has the DNA TGTGCCAGCAGCTCGGGTTCGACAGGGGGTCAGCCCCAGCATTTT. The gene calls are TRBV7-9 and TRBJ1-5, with 9 bases that match TRBD1. Losses at the gene ends were 4 bases for V and 6 bases for J; bases not matched to a gene: 7. CDR3 length: 15 amino acids. Per germline, CDR1 SEHNR and CDR2 FQNEAQ (reference sequence).

This clonotype was found a few times. This sequence joins TRBV29-1 and TRBJ1-1; no reliable D call. Germline V lookup: CDR1 SQVTM, CDR2 ANQGSEA. The CDR3 is 11 amino acids. V dropped 7 bases and J dropped 1 base, with 7 bases sitting between them. In nucleotides, the CDR3 is TGCAGCGCTGCCGAGAACACTGAAGCTTTCTTT. As protein: CSAAENTEAFF.

The chain links TRBV12-3 or TRBV12-4 to TRBJ2-5; D ambiguous. The CDR3 loop spans 13 amino acids. V was trimmed by 6 bases and J by 0 bases, leaving 8 bases between them. The CDR3 nucleotides are TGTGCCAGCAGAACAAGTTACCAAGAGACCCAGTACTTC. This encodes CASRTSYQETQYF.

This rearrangement joins TRBV29-1 to TRBJ1-2, with TRBD1 as a possible D gene (5 bases). V gave up 6 bases and J gave up 4 bases, with 15 bases separating them. Germline CDR1 is SQVTM and CDR2 is ANQGSEA. This CDR3 has 13 residues. In DNA form, the CDR3 reads TGCAGCGTCCACGACAGCGACCGCTATGGCTACACCTTC. Translation gives CSVHDSDRYGYTF.

J is TRBJ2-1 and V is TRBV4-1; 8 nucleotides agree with TRBD2. With V trimmed by 1 base and J by 8 bases, 7 bases remained unmatched. CDR1 and CDR2 (germline): MGHRA, YSYEKL. This CDR3 comprises 15 residues. The CDR3 loop is CASSQALADPHEQFF. The CDR3 nucleotides are TGCGCCAGCAGCCAAGCACTAGCGGACCCACATGAGCAGTTCTTC.

This clonotype occurred a few times. This chain connects TRBV7-2 to TRBJ2-5; D may be TRBD2 (6 bases). This CDR3 is 15 amino acids long. V was cut by 5 bases and J by 2 bases, with 15 bases left in between. The V gene's germline CDR1 is SGHTA and CDR2 FQGNSA. The CDR3 loop reads CASSIAGTPQETQYF. The CDR3 DNA reads as TGTGCCAGCAGCATCGCCGGGACTCCTCAAGAGACCCAGTACTTC. The full variable domain, rest sourced from reference TRBV7-2 and TRBJ2-5, is GAGVSQSPSNKVTEKGKDVELRCDPISGHTALYWYRQSLGQGLEFLIYFQGNSAPDKSGLPSDRFSAERTGGSVSTLTIQRTQQEDSAVYLCASSIAGTPQETQYFGPGTRLLVL.

In its sample, this clonotype was seen a few times. V is TRBV14 and J is TRBJ2-5, with 7 bases aligning to TRBD1. Germline CDR1 is SGHDN and CDR2 is FVKESK. V shed 0 bases and J 4 bases; nucleotides not matched to a gene: 11. The CDR3 is 17 amino acids. In DNA, the CDR3 is TGTGCCAGCAGCCAAGATTGGTCAGGGGGACGTAGAGAGACCCAGTACTTC. Encoded protein: CASSQDWSGGRRETQYF.

V and J are TRBV6-2 or TRBV6-3 and TRBJ1-5, with D unclear. CDR3 length: 15 amino acids. Germline loops: CDR1 MNHEY, CDR2 SVGEGT. Trimming pared 1 base from V and 0 bases from J, leaving 7 bases between. CDR3 DNA sequence: TGTGCCAGCAGTTACTGGGTAAATAGCAATCAGCCCCAGCATTTT. Translating it yields CASSYWVNSNQPQHF.